The rows below give T cell receptor beta chains drawn from one sample of a study of shared clonotypes between healthy human individuals. The assay was immunoSEQ multiplex PCR, and TCRdb's table has in-frame clones only and misses some. The repertoire holds hundreds of thousands of clones, 75% to 85% seen once, with around 14% in the top ten. The sample was PBMCs. Source of these receptors: a woman between 35 and 50 years old in good health. Some clones in this sample may be carry-over from other donors' samples. Each CDR3 is given with its conserved first and last residue. A D gene is named only where the DNA matches it firmly. Clone size, where shown, is once, few, many, or a class for clones that have expanded.

D gene,V gene,clone size,J gene,CDR3 protein,CDR3 DNA
-,TRBV5-4,-,TRBJ2-1,CASSLAMGASRVEQFF,TGTGCCAGCAGCTTGGCCATGGGGGCTAGTAGAGTTGAGCAGTTCTTC
TRBD1,TRBV30,-,TRBJ1-5,CAWSTGTGDTVGQPQHF,TGTGCCTGGAGTACCGGGACAGGGGACACTGTAGGGCAGCCCCAGCATTTT
-,TRBV9,-,TRBJ2-7,CASSPWTGSYEQYF,TGTGCCAGCAGCCCCTGGACTGGATCCTACGAGCAGTACTTC
-,TRBV19,-,TRBJ2-5,CASSPLGGHQETQYF,TGTGCCAGTAGTCCTCTTGGCGGACACCAAGAGACCCAGTACTTC
-,TRBV5-6,once,TRBJ1-3,CASSSATTAGNTIYF,TGTGCCAGCAGCTCAGCTACGACGGCAGGAAACACCATATATTTT
TRBD2,TRBV4-2,-,TRBJ2-7,CASSFEAGGPGEQYF,TGTGCCAGCAGCTTTGAAGCGGGAGGGCCGGGGGAGCAGTACTTC
-,TRBV28,-,TRBJ2-7,CASSLTPYEQYF,TGTGCCAGCAGTTTAACCCCCTACGAGCAGTACTTC
-,TRBV18,once,TRBJ1-4,CASSPVPLEKLFF,TGTGCCAGCTCACCAGTCCCACTAGAAAAACTGTTTTTT
-,TRBV19,-,TRBJ2-7,CASQPRHGQYF,TGTGCCAGTCAACCACGGCACGGGCAGTACTTC
-,TRBV28,-,TRBJ2-7,CASSFVVNEQYF,TGTGCCAGCAGTTTTGTGGTAAACGAGCAGTACTTC
-,TRBV7-2,-,TRBJ1-5,CASSLATPNQPQHF,TGTGCCAGCAGCTTAGCGACACCCAATCAGCCCCAGCATTTT
-,TRBV11-1,-,TRBJ2-5,CASSFFQVGETQYF,TGTGCCAGCAGCTTTTTCCAGGTCGGGGAGACCCAGTACTTC
-,TRBV7-9,-,TRBJ1-1,CASSPIAMYGTEAFF,TGTGCCAGCAGCCCGATCGCAATGTACGGCACTGAAGCTTTCTTT
TRBD1,TRBV5-4,-,TRBJ1-1,CASSRQGAEAFF,TGTGCCAGCAGCCGACAGGGAGCTGAAGCTTTCTTT
-,TRBV10-3,-,TRBJ1-3,CAISGSGEVPGNTIYF,TGTGCCATCAGCGGCTCAGGGGAGGTCCCTGGAAACACCATATATTTT
TRBD1,TRBV28,-,TRBJ2-7,CASRLTGDEQYF,TGTGCCAGCAGGCTAACAGGGGACGAGCAGTACTTC
-,TRBV5-6,-,TRBJ2-1,CASSFPGVGSYNEQFF,TGTGCCAGCAGCTTCCCGGGAGTAGGCTCCTACAATGAGCAGTTCTTC
TRBD2,TRBV19,-,TRBJ2-1,CASSTLLAGSYNEQFF,TGTGCCAGTAGTACGTTGCTAGCGGGAAGCTACAATGAGCAGTTCTTC
-,TRBV18,-,TRBJ2-2,CASSPRTQRVGELFF,TGTGCCAGCTCACCTAGGACTCAACGAGTCGGGGAGCTGTTTTTT
-,TRBV11-2,-,TRBJ2-7,CASSLAAGVVYEQYF,TGTGCCAGCAGCTTAGCGGCAGGGGTGGTCTACGAGCAGTACTTC
-,TRBV6-4,-,TRBJ1-1,CASSDSQTRGGENTEAFF,TGTGCCAGCAGTGACTCCCAGACAAGAGGAGGGGAGAACACTGAAGCTTTCTTT
TRBD1,TRBV2,many,TRBJ1-5,CASSGDRDSNQPQHF,TGTGCCAGCAGTGGGGACAGGGACAGCAATCAGCCCCAGCATTTT
-,TRBV20-1,-,TRBJ2-3,CSAYTTDTQYF,TGCAGTGCTTACACCACAGATACGCAGTATTTT
-,TRBV18,few,TRBJ2-7,CASSPGVESYEQYF,TGTGCCAGCTCACCGGGGGTGGAGTCCTACGAGCAGTACTTC
-,TRBV30,-,TRBJ1-4,CAWTGGTNEKLFF,TGTGCCTGGACGGGAGGGACTAATGAAAAACTGTTTTTT
-,TRBV7-2,-,TRBJ2-3,CASSPPNLGTDTQYF,TGTGCCAGCAGCCCACCAAATTTAGGCACAGATACGCAGTATTTT
-,TRBV7-8,-,TRBJ2-3,CASSPRGDLLGTDTQYF,TGTGCCAGCAGTCCCCGTGGGGACCTCCTGGGCACAGATACGCAGTATTTT
TRBD1,TRBV7-3,-,TRBJ2-6,CASSLGDRVSNVLTF,TGTGCCAGCAGTTTAGGGGACAGGGTCTCCAACGTCCTGACTTTC
-,TRBV30,once,TRBJ2-3,CACPLGGGDTQYF,TGTGCCTGCCCCTTGGGGGGCGGAGATACGCAGTATTTT